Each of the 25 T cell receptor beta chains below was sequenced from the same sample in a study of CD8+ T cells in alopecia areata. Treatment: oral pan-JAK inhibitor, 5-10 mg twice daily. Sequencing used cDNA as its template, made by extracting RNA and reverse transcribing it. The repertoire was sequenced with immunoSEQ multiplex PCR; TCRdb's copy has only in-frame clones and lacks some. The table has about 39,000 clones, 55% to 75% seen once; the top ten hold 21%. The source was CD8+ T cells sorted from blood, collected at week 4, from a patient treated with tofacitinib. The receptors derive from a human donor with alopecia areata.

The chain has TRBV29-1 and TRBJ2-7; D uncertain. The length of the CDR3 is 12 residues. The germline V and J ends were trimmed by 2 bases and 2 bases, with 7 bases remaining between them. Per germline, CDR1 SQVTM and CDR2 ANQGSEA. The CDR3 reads CSVEIATYEQYF. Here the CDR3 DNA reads TGCAGCGTTGAAATAGCTACCTACGAGCAGTACTTC.

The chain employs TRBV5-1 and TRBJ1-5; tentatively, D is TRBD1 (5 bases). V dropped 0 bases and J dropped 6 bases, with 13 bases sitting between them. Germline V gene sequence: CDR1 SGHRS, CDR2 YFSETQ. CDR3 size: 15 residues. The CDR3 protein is CASSLGPRGGQPQHF. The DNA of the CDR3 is TGCGCCAGCAGCTTGGGACCCCGGGGGGGTCAGCCCCAGCATTTT.

Written as DNA, the CDR3 is TGCGCCAGCAGCCAAGAACGAGAACAGGACACTGAAGCTTTCTTT. Its translation is CASSQEREQDTEAFF. The rearrangement uses TRBV4-3 and TRBJ1-1, with a possible D match to TRBD1 (5 bases). CDR1 is LGHNA, CDR2 YSLEER, per germline. The CDR3 totals 15 residues. V gave up 0 bases and J gave up 3 bases, with 11 bases separating them.

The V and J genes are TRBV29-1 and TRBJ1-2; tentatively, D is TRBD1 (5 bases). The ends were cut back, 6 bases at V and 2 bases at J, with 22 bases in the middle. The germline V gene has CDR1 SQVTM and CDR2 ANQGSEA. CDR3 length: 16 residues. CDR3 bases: TGCAGCGTACGGGAAACGGGCAGGGCGTGGAACTATGGCTACACCTTC. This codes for CSVRETGRAWNYGYTF.

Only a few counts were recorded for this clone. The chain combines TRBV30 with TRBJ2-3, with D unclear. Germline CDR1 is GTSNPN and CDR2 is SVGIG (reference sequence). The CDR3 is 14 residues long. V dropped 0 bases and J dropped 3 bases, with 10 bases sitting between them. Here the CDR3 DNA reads TGTGCCTGGAGTGTTACTGGTGAGACAGATACGCAGTATTTT. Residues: CAWSVTGETDTQYF. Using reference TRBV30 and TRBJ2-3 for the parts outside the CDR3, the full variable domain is SQTIHQWPATLVQPVGSPLSLECTVEGTSNPNLYWYRQAAGRGLQLLFYSVGIGQISSEVPQNLSASRPQDRQFILSSKKLLLSDSGFYLCAWSVTGETDTQYFGPGTRLTVL.

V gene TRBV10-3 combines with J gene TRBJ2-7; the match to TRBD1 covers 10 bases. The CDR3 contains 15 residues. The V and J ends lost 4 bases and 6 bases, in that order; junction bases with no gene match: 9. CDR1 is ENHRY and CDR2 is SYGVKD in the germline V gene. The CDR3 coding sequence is TGTGCCATCAGTGTGACCGGGACAGGGGACGGCGAGCAGTACTTC. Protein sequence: CAISVTGTGDGEQYF.

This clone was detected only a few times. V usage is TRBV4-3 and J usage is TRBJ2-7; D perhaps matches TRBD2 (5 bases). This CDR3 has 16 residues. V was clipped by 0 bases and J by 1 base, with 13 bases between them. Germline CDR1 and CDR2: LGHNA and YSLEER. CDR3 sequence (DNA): TGCGCCAGCAGCCAAGATTGGCCAGCGGAATCCTACGAGCAGTACTTC. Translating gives CASSQDWPAESYEQYF.

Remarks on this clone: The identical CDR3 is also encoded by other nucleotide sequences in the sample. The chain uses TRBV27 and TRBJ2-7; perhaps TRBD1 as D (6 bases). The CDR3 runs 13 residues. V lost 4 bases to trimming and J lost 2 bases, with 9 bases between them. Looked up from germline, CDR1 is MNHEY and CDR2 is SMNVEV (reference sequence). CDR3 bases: TGTGCCAGCAGTTACAGGGCGCCCTACGAGCAGTACTTC. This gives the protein CASSYRAPYEQYF.

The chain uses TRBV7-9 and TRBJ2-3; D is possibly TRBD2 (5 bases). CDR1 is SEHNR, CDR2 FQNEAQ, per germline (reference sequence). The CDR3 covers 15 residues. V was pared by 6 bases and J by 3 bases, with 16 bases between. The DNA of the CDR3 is TGTGCCAGCAGTTATAGCGAACGTCGGACAGATACGCAGTATTTT. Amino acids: CASSYSERRTDTQYF. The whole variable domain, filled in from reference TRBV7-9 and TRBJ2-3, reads DTGVSQNPRHKITKRGQNVTFRCDPISEHNRLYWYRQTLGQGPEFLTYFQNEAQLEKSRLLSDRFSAERPKGSFSTLEIQRTEQGDSAMYLCASSYSERRTDTQYFGPGTRLTVL.

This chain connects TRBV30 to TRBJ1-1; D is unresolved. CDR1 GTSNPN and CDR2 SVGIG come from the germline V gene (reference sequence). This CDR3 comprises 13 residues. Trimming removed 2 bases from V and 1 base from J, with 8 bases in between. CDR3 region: CAWSSGWNTEAFF. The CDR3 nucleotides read TGTGCCTGGAGTTCTGGCTGGAACACTGAAGCTTTCTTT.

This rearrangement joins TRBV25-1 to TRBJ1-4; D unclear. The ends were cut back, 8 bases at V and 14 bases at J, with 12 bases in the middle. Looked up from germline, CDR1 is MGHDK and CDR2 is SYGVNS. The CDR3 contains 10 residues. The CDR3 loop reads CASLQLGLFF. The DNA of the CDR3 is TGTGCCAGCTTACAACTCGGGCTGTTTTTT. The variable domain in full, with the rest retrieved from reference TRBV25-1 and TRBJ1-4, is EADIYQTPRYLVIGTGKKITLECSQTMGHDKMYWYQQDPGMELHLIHYSYGVNSTEKGDLSSESTVSRIRTEHFPLTLESARPSHTSQYLCASLQLGLFFGSGTQLSVL.

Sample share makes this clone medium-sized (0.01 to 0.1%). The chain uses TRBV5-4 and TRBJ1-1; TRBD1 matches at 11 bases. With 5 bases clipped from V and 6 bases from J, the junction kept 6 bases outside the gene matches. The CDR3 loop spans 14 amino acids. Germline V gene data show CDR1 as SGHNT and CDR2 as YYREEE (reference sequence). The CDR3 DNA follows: TGTGCCAGCAGTGGGACAGGGGGACGACCTGAAGCTTTCTTT. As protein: CASSGTGGRPEAFF. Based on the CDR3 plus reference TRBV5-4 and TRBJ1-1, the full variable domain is ETGVTQSPTHLIKTRGQQVTLRCSSQSGHNTVSWYQQALGQGPQFIFQYYREEENGRGNFPPRFSGLQFPNYSSELNVNALELDDSALYLCASSGTGGRPEAFFGQGTRLTVV.

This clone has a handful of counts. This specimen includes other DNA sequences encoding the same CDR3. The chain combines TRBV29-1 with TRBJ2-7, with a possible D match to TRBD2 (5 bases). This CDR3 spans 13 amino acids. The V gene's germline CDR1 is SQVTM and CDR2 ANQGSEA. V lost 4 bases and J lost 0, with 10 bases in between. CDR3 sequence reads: CSVVDRDSYEQYF. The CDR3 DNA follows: TGCAGCGTTGTAGACCGGGACTCCTACGAGCAGTACTTC.

The CDR3 reads CAWSDRGFDPNYGYTF. The CDR3 DNA follows: TGTGCCTGGAGTGACAGAGGTTTCGACCCAAACTATGGCTACACCTTC. This chain connects TRBV30 to TRBJ1-2; D not certain. The CDR3 contains 16 residues. CDR1 is GTSNPN and CDR2 is SVGIG in the germline V gene (reference sequence). V was clipped by 1 base and J by 2 bases, with 17 bases between them.

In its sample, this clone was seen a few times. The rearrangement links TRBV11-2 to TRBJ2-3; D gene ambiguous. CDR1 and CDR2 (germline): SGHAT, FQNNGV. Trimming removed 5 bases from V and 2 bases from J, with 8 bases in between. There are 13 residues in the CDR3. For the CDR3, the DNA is TGTGCCAGCAGCCTTCAGTCCACAGATACGCAGTATTTT. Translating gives CASSLQSTDTQYF.

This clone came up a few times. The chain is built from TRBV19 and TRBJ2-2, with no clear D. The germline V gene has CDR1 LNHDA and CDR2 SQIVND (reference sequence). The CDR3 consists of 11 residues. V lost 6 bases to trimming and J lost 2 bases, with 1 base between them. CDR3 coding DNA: TGTGCCAGTAGCAACACCGGGGAGCTGTTTTTT. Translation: CASSNTGELFF.

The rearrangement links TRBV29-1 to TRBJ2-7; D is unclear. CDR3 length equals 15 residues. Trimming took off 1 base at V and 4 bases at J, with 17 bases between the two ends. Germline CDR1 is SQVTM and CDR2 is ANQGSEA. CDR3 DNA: TGCAGCGTTGAAGGTTCTGGGAACATGGGGTACGAGCAGTACTTC. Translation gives CSVEGSGNMGYEQYF.

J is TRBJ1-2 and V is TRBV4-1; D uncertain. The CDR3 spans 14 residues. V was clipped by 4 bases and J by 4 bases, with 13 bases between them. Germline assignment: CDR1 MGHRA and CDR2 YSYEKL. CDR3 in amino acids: CASSPYPESYGYTF. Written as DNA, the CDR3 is TGCGCCAGCAGCCCCTACCCTGAATCCTATGGCTACACCTTC.

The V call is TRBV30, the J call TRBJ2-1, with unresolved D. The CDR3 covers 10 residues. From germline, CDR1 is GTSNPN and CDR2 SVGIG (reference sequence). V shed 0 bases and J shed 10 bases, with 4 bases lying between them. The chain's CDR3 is CAWSVREQFF. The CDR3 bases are TGTGCCTGGAGTGTCAGGGAGCAGTTCTTC.

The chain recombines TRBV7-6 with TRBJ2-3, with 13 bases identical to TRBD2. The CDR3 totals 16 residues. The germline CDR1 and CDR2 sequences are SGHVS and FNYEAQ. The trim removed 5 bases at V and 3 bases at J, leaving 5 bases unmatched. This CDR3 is CASSPGTSGATDTQYF. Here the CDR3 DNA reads TGTGCCAGCAGCCCTGGGACTAGCGGGGCTACAGATACGCAGTATTTT.

The CDR3 reads CASSQVRQGAFTEAFF. The DNA of the CDR3 is TGTGCCAGCAGCCAAGTCCGACAGGGGGCTTTCACTGAAGCTTTCTTT. The chain couples TRBV14 to TRBJ1-1; 10 nucleotides line up with TRBD1. Germline assignment: CDR1 SGHDN and CDR2 FVKESK. The CDR3 has 16 residues. The V and J ends lost 1 base and 4 bases, in that order; junction bases with no gene match: 6.

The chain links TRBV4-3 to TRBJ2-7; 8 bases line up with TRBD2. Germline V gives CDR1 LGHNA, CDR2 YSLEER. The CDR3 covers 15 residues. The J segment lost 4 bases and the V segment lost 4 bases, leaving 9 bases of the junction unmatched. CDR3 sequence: CASSPAAGLAYEQYF. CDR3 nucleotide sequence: TGCGCCAGCAGCCCAGCAGCAGGACTAGCTTACGAGCAGTACTTC.

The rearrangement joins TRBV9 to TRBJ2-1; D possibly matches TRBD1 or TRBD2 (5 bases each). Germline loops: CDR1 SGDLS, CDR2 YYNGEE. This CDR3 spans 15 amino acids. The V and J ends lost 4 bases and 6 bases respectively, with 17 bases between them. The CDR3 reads CASSPWDVVRNEQFF. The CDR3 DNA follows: TGTGCCAGCAGCCCATGGGACGTAGTCCGCAATGAGCAGTTCTTC.

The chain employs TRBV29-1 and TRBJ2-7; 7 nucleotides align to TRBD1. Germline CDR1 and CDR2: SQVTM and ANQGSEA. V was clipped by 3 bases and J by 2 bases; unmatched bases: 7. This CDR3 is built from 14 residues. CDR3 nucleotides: TGCAGCGTTGAGTCCCGGGACAGCCCCTACGAGCAGTACTTC. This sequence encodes CSVESRDSPYEQYF.

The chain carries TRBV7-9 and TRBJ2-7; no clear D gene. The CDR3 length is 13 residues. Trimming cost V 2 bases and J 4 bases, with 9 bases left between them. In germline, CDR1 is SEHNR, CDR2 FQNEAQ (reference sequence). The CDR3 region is CASSLSNPYEQYF. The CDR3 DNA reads TGTGCCAGCAGCTTATCTAATCCGTACGAGCAGTACTTC.